This T cell receptor beta chain was recovered during a study of blood T cell repertoires in COVID-19. Overall study: Both acute and convalescent COVID-19 samples were obtained from the United States, Italy and Spain.

Recruits, aged roughly 18 to 100 years, lived in 24 US areas. Participant-reported clinical history was the basis for cohort assignment. Data came from immunoSEQ multiplex PCR; TCRdb stores just in-frame clones and leaves some out. The sample includes some 330,000 clones, more than 85% of them seen just once. The CDR3 covers 14 residues. Germline V gene sequence: CDR1 SEHNR, CDR2 FQNEAQ (reference sequence). V lost 0 bases, J lost 7 bases, and 12 bases lay in between. The J gene is TRBJ1-2, the V gene TRBV7-9, with a possible D match to TRBD1 (5 bases). The specimen sequenced was PBMCs or T cells enriched from blood (not recorded which). This clonotype was obtained from a woman under 40 who had recovered from COVID-19. CDR3 region: CASSLAFQGGGYTF. CDR3 bases: TGTGCCAGCAGCTTAGCCTTTCAGGGCGGTGGCTACACCTTC.